The 24 T cell receptor beta chains in this list originate from one sample, sequenced in a study of cytomegalovirus exposure and HLA in healthy donors. PCR amplification relied on 60 Vbeta primers (plus 13 Jbeta primers). Some clones are missing from TCRdb's copy, which holds only in-frame ones; the method was immunoSEQ multiplex PCR. The sample lists some 130,000 clones; more than 8% were seen once. The sample taken for sequencing was PBMCs. These receptors all stem from a man in his fifties in good health and CMV-seronegative.

This sequence joins TRBV10-3 and TRBJ2-1; TRBD1 matches 7 bases. The ends lost 10 bases at V and 1 base at J; junction bases unmatched: 4. The CDR3 runs 13 residues. The germline CDR1 and CDR2 sequences are ENHRY and SYGVKD. This chain's CDR3 is CATGTESYNEQFF. In nucleotides, the CDR3 is TGTGCCACCGGGACAGAGTCCTACAATGAGCAGTTCTTC.

This clone was picked up a small number of times. The rearrangement joins TRBV6-6 to TRBJ2-5, with TRBD1 as a possible D gene (6 bases). V was trimmed by 6 bases and J by 0 bases, leaving 17 bases between them. The CDR3 runs 16 residues. CDR1 is MNHNY and CDR2 is SVGAGI in the germline V gene (reference sequence). CDR3 amino acids: CASRSTGWSDQETQYF. CDR3 nucleotides: TGTGCCAGCAGATCCACAGGGTGGTCGGACCAAGAGACCCAGTACTTC.

In its sample, this clone was seen a few times. The chain couples TRBV10-1 to TRBJ2-7, with unresolved D. Germline V gene lookup returns CDR1 WNHNN and CDR2 SYGVQD (reference sequence). The CDR3 is 13 amino acids. The ends were cut back, 5 bases at V and 0 bases at J, with 8 bases in the middle. The CDR3 sequence: CASSPGDSYEQYF. CDR3 bases: TGCGCCAGCAGTCCCGGTGACTCCTACGAGCAGTACTTC.

This clone was seen more than once but under ten times. The V gene is TRBV15, the J gene TRBJ1-4, with 8 bases identical to TRBD1. CDR1 and CDR2 (germline): LNHNV, YYDKDF (reference sequence). Losses at the gene ends were 5 bases for V and 7 bases for J; bases not matched to a gene: 12. The CDR3 spans 16 residues. The CDR3 nucleotides read TGTGCCACCAGCGGGTTATCCAGGGGGCGAGGTGAAAAACTGTTTTTT. Its translation is CATSGLSRGRGEKLFF.

The gene calls are TRBV18 and TRBJ1-2; TRBD1 matches 9 bases. The CDR3 consists of 16 residues. V gave up 0 bases and J gave up 2 bases; unmatched junction bases: 4. Per the germline V gene, CDR1 is KGHSH and CDR2 is LQKENI. The CDR3 region is CASSPPVGQGNYGYTF. The DNA for the CDR3 is TGTGCCAGCTCACCACCCGTAGGACAGGGGAACTATGGCTACACCTTC. Supplemented by reference TRBV18 and TRBJ1-2, the full variable domain reads NAGVMQNPRHLVRRRGQEARLRCSPMKGHSHVYWYRQLPEEGLKFMVYLQKENIIDESGMPKERFSAEFPKEGPSILRIQQVVRGDSAAYFCASSPPVGQGNYGYTFGSGTRLTVV.

This clone was recorded a few times. The CDR3 region is CASSLFQGSETQYF. DNA for the CDR3: TGTGCCAGCAGCTTATTTCAGGGGTCGGAGACCCAGTACTTC. V is TRBV7-2 and J is TRBJ2-5, with a tentative D call TRBD1 (6 bases). The germline V gene has CDR1 SGHTA and CDR2 FQGNSA. This CDR3 region has 14 residues. Trimming left V 2 bases short and J 5 bases short, with 12 bases between.

This clone was seen a handful of times. The V and J genes are TRBV2 and TRBJ1-2, with a possible D match to TRBD1 (6 bases). Trimming took off 6 bases at V and 13 bases at J, with 18 bases between the two ends. The CDR3 sequence is 12 residues long. CDR1 and CDR2 from the germline V gene are SNHLY and FYNNEI. CDR3 sequence: CASRIGQPPPTF. Written as DNA, the CDR3 is TGTGCCAGCAGGATCGGACAGCCACCCCCCACCTTC.

This clone was found a few times. The chain employs TRBV7-3 and TRBJ1-3, with D perhaps matching TRBD1 (5 bases). Germline CDR1 and CDR2: SGHTA and FQGTGA. Trimming cost V 0 bases and J 7 bases, with 7 bases left between them. CDR3 size: 13 residues. In DNA form, the CDR3 reads TGTGCCAGCAGCTTAACCAAGGGGAACACCATATATTTT. It yields the protein CASSLTKGNTIYF.

In its sample, this clone was seen a few times. V usage is TRBV6-5 and J usage is TRBJ1-2; 11 bases line up with TRBD1. Germline lookup yields CDR1 MNHEY and CDR2 SVGAGI. Trimming at V came to 8 bases and at J to 3 bases, leaving 8 bases not matched to a gene. There are 15 residues in the CDR3. Written as DNA, the CDR3 is TGTGCCAGCCACGGACAGGGGGCTGGTGACTATGGCTACACCTTC. The encoded protein is CASHGQGAGDYGYTF.

This clone was found a few times. V is TRBV6-1 and J is TRBJ1-1, with no clear D. Trimming took off 4 bases at V and 0 bases at J, with 6 bases between the two ends. Germline loops: CDR1 MNHNS, CDR2 SASEGT. This CDR3 is built from 13 residues. CDR3 region: CASSVHLNTEAFF. In nucleotides, the CDR3 is TGTGCCAGCAGTGTCCATCTGAACACTGAAGCTTTCTTT.

This clone was counted only a few times. V is TRBV6-5 and J is TRBJ2-2; a possible D gene is TRBD2 (6 bases). Per germline, CDR1 MNHEY and CDR2 SVGAGI. This CDR3 is 12 amino acids long. Trimming cost V 4 bases and J 6 bases, with 6 bases left between them. CDR3 region: CASSWGAGELFF. The CDR3 nucleotides read TGTGCCAGCAGTTGGGGGGCCGGGGAGCTGTTTTTT.

This clone was recorded a few times. The CDR3 DNA reads as TGTGCCAGCAGCTTAACCCCACTAGCGGGAGCGAAGGAGACCCAGTACTTC. Residues: CASSLTPLAGAKETQYF. This sequence joins TRBV7-3 and TRBJ2-5, with 11 bases identical to TRBD2. The V gene's germline CDR1 is SGHTA and CDR2 FQGTGA. The CDR3 has 17 residues. The ends lost 0 bases at V and 5 bases at J; junction bases unmatched: 8.

This clone was seen more than once but under ten times. The chain has TRBV2 and TRBJ1-5; D perhaps matches TRBD1 (6 bases). The V gene's germline CDR1 is SNHLY and CDR2 FYNNEI. Trimming cost V 5 bases and J 6 bases, with 17 bases left between them. This CDR3 contains 15 residues. This chain's CDR3 is CASSPPLTGPQPQHF. The CDR3 nucleotides read TGTGCCAGCAGTCCCCCTCTGACAGGTCCTCAGCCCCAGCATTTT.

The chain carries TRBV20-1 and TRBJ1-3; D ambiguous. CDR1 DFQATT and CDR2 SNEGSKA come from the germline V gene (reference sequence). CDR3 size: 11 residues. The V end was cut by 0 bases, the J end by 6 bases, with 3 bases between. CDR3 DNA: TGCAGTGCTAGAGAACTAAACACCATATATTTT. Its protein is CSARELNTIYF.

This clone was observed a few times. V and J are TRBV30 and TRBJ1-6, with D tentatively TRBD1 (6 bases). Germline CDR1 and CDR2: GTSNPN and SVGIG (reference sequence). This CDR3 comprises 14 residues. Trimming left V 2 bases short and J 5 bases short, with 10 bases between. CDR3 in amino acids: CAWSPGQNNSPLHF. CDR3 bases: TGTGCCTGGAGTCCGGGACAAAATAATTCACCCCTCCACTTT.

This clone was found a few times. The genes are TRBV28 and TRBJ1-1; 9 nucleotides align to TRBD1. CDR1 and CDR2 (germline): MDHEN, SYDVKM. V was pared by 8 bases and J by 3 bases, with 10 bases of the junction left unmatched. This CDR3 contains 15 residues. CDR3 residues: CASQTMTGGYTEAFF. The CDR3 nucleotides read TGTGCCAGCCAAACCATGACAGGGGGGTACACTGAAGCTTTCTTT.

The chain carries TRBV5-6 and TRBJ1-2; TRBD1 matches at 7 bases. CDR3 length: 17 amino acids. Losses at the gene ends were 4 bases for V and 0 bases for J; bases not matched to a gene: 12. Germline V gives CDR1 SGHDT, CDR2 YYEEEE. CDR3 residues: CASSREQGQAANYGYTF. Here the CDR3 DNA reads TGTGCCAGCAGCCGGGAGCAAGGACAGGCTGCTAACTATGGCTACACCTTC.

In its sample, this clone was seen a few times. This sequence joins TRBV28 and TRBJ2-7; D gene ambiguous. Germline V gene lookup returns CDR1 MDHEN and CDR2 SYDVKM. V gave up 9 bases and J gave up 3 bases, with 21 bases separating them. The CDR3 consists of 15 residues. In DNA form, the CDR3 reads TGTGCCAGTTACCGACGCGAGGCATTGGTCTACGAGCAGTACTTC. Its protein is CASYRREALVYEQYF.

This chain connects TRBV15 to TRBJ2-3; no clear D. The V end was cut by 0 bases, the J end by 2 bases, with 3 bases between. Germline loops: CDR1 LNHNV, CDR2 YYDKDF (reference sequence). This CDR3 is 13 amino acids long. The CDR3 DNA sequence: TGTGCCACCAGCAGAGATCACACAGATACGCAGTATTTT. It specifies CATSRDHTDTQYF.

The chain recombines TRBV27 with TRBJ2-5; tentatively, D is TRBD2 (5 bases). The V end lost 6 bases, the J end lost 2 bases, and 22 bases lay between the germline ends. This CDR3 spans 17 amino acids. Germline V gene sequence: CDR1 MNHEY, CDR2 SMNVEV (reference sequence). CDR3 DNA: TGTGCCAGCAGCCATCGGAAAACAGAGGGCTATCAAGAGACCCAGTACTTC. Translation gives CASSHRKTEGYQETQYF.

In this sample, this clone turned up a few times. V usage is TRBV7-8 and J usage is TRBJ2-2; 7 nucleotides align to TRBD2. Germline V gene sequence: CDR1 SGHVS, CDR2 FQNEAQ. The CDR3 is made up of 15 amino acids. Losses at the gene ends were 1 base for V and 6 bases for J; bases not matched to a gene: 5. CDR3 coding DNA: TGTGCCAGCAGCTTAGTGGGCGGGAGCGCCGGGGAGCTGTTTTTT. Translating it yields CASSLVGGSAGELFF.

This chain uses TRBV6-1 with TRBJ2-7; D remains ambiguous. The V gene's germline CDR1 is MNHNS and CDR2 SASEGT. V shed 4 bases and J shed 0 bases, with 13 bases lying between them. The CDR3 has 15 amino acids. The CDR3 is CASSARSPGSYEQYF. The CDR3, as DNA: TGTGCCAGCAGTGCCCGGTCCCCGGGCTCCTACGAGCAGTACTTC.

Written as DNA, the CDR3 is TGTGCCAGCAAAACAGGGACGTATACGCAGTATTTT. This sequence encodes CASKTGTYTQYF. The chain uses TRBV6-5 and TRBJ2-3; D might be TRBD1 (6 bases). Germline V gene data show CDR1 as MNHEY and CDR2 as SVGAGI. V was clipped by 7 bases and J by 7 bases, with 12 bases between them. The CDR3 is made up of 12 amino acids.

In DNA form, the CDR3 reads TGCGCCAGCAGCTTGGGTCTTCTGGGACAGGGGGCGCAAAATGAGCAGTTCTTC. This encodes CASSLGLLGQGAQNEQFF. V and J are TRBV5-1 and TRBJ2-1; 12 nucleotides align to TRBD1. The CDR3 covers 18 residues. The germline V gene encodes CDR1 SGHRS and CDR2 YFSETQ. With V trimmed by 0 bases and J by 7 bases, 11 bases remained unmatched.